A selection of T cell receptor beta chains follows, all from one sample in a study of CD8 T cells in Susac syndrome. TCRdb re-derived calls from the immunoSEQ multiplex PCR reads in MiXCR, one entry per CDR3 protein. This table has some 150,000 distinct CDR3 sequences, less than 95% appearing once. Sequencing was carried out using CD4+ T cells from PBMCs. All receptors come from a human donor in good health. Each CDR3 is given with its conserved first and last residue. A D gene is named only where the DNA matches it firmly. A row's size may be missing; if present it is once, few, many or a size class.

V gene,D gene,J gene,clone size,CDR3 DNA,CDR3 protein
TRBV27,TRBD2,TRBJ2-7,NA,TGTGCCAGCAGGTTAACTAGCGGGCACTCCTACGAGCAGTACTTC,CASRLTSGHSYEQYF
TRBV7-9,NA,TRBJ2-3,NA,TGTGCCAGCAGCTTAGGGTCGGAGCGGGTTAGAGATACGCAGTATTTT,CASSLGSERVRDTQYF
TRBV12-3/TRBV12-4,TRBD2,TRBJ2-7,NA,TGTGCCAGCAACTTGGGGACTAGCGCTTCCTACGAGCAGTACTTC,CASNLGTSASYEQYF
TRBV5-4,NA,TRBJ2-2,NA,TGTGCCAGCAGCTCGGGACACGCGAACACCGGGGAGCTGTTTTTT,CASSSGHANTGELFF
TRBV19,NA,TRBJ2-4,NA,TGTGCCAGTAGTATCGGGGCAGGGAGGTGGAACATTCAGTACTTC,CASSIGAGRWNIQYF
TRBV6-2/TRBV6-3,TRBD1,TRBJ2-2,NA,TGTGCCAGCAGCCACTGGGCAGGGGGATTGGGGGAGCTGTTTTTT,CASSHWAGGLGELFF
TRBV9,NA,TRBJ2-1,NA,TGTGCCAGCAGCGTAGGGACTGCATACAATGAGCAGTTCTTC,CASSVGTAYNEQFF
TRBV29-1,TRBD1,TRBJ1-2,NA,TGCAGCGTTGAAGGTTGGACAGGGATTAACTATGGCTACACCTTC,CSVEGWTGINYGYTF
TRBV7-9,NA,TRBJ2-7,once,TGTGCCAGCAGCCCAAGAAGGGGGTACGAGCAGTACTTC,CASSPRRGYEQYF
TRBV20-1,NA,TRBJ1-5,NA,TGCAGTGCTAGACCGCGGACGGGAGGGTATCAGCCCCAGCATTTT,CSARPRTGGYQPQHF
TRBV11-2,NA,TRBJ2-3,NA,TGTGCCAGCAGCTTAGGGGCTAGCGTAGTGGGAGATACGCAGTATTTT,CASSLGASVVGDTQYF
TRBV2,NA,TRBJ1-6,NA,TGTGCCAGCAGTTTCCAGGTGTTTTCACCCCTCCACTTT,CASSFQVFSPLHF
TRBV9,TRBD2,TRBJ2-3,NA,TGTGCCAGCACCCCTGGGGGGGGGTTGGCAGATACGCAGTATTTT,CASTPGGGLADTQYF
TRBV9,NA,TRBJ1-1,NA,TGTGCCAGCAGCGTAGGCTCCGGAGGGTTCACTGAAGCTTTCTTT,CASSVGSGGFTEAFF
TRBV20-1,NA,TRBJ2-3,NA,TGCAGTGCTGCTCTCCGACGGGCCGGTATGACAGATACGCAGTATTTT,CSAALRRAGMTDTQYF
TRBV6-6,NA,TRBJ2-5,once,TGTGCCAGCAGTTACTCCAACAGTCAAGAGACCCAGTACTTC,CASSYSNSQETQYF
TRBV24-1,NA,TRBJ2-1,NA,TGTGCCACCAGCAGGGAAGGGCCCCTCTACAATGAGCAGTTCTTC,CATSREGPLYNEQFF
TRBV4-1,NA,TRBJ2-4,NA,TGCGCCAGCAGCCAGGGAAGCCCCGACAGGTTGAGGAATTTAGCCAAAAACATTCAGTACTTC,CASSQGSPDRLRNLAKNIQYF
TRBV6-1,TRBD2,TRBJ2-3,NA,TGTGCCAGCAGCCGAAGCGGGAGTCCTGGCGGGGATACGCAGTATTTT,CASSRSGSPGGDTQYF
TRBV11-2,TRBD2,TRBJ2-1,NA,TGTGCCAGCAGCTCCATCGGACTAGCGGGAGACTGGGGCTCCTACAATGAGCAGTTCTTC,CASSSIGLAGDWGSYNEQFF
TRBV18,TRBD2,TRBJ2-3,NA,TGTGCCAGCTCACCACCGGGAGGGGTTACGCAGTATTTT,CASSPPGGVTQYF
TRBV5-4,NA,TRBJ2-7,NA,TGTGCCAGCAGCTTTGGGGCTAGCAGGGGATCCTACGAGCAGTACTTC,CASSFGASRGSYEQYF
TRBV4-1,TRBD2,TRBJ2-1,NA,TGCGCCAGCAGCCAAGTGGCGGGAGGGCCGTACAATGAGCAGTTCTTC,CASSQVAGGPYNEQFF
TRBV19,TRBD1,TRBJ2-6,NA,TGTGCCAGTAGTATAAAGGGACAGCCTGGGGCCAACGTCCTGACTTTC,CASSIKGQPGANVLTF
TRBV3-1,NA,TRBJ2-7,NA,TGTGCCAGCAGCTACCTAGCTGGAAGCTCCTACGAGCAGTACTTC,CASSYLAGSSYEQYF
TRBV7-9,NA,TRBJ2-1,NA,TGTGCCAGCAGCTTAGCTAGGCTGACCTACAATGAGCAGTTCTTC,CASSLARLTYNEQFF